The 26 T cell receptor beta chains in this list originate from one sample, sequenced in a study of T cell clonality in common variable immunodeficiency. Libraries were prepared by immunoSEQ multiplex PCR; TCRdb keeps only in-frame clonotypes and omits some of them. Sampling found about 60,000 clones, none seen once. Sequenced input: peripheral blood mononuclear cells. The receptors were gathered from a person aged 18 to 70 in good health.

This clone was seen ten or more times. The CDR3 goes on 3 residues after the read ends, and that part is filled in from the germline J gene. The V and J genes are TRBV7-8 and TRBJ2-7; D ambiguous. The CDR3 consists of 13 residues. Germline values: CDR1 SGHVS, CDR2 FQNEAQ. Between the trimmed V and J ends, which lost 0 bases and 2 bases, there was a span of 5 bases. The CDR3 DNA, read in part, is TGTGCCAGCAGCTTAGCGGGCACCTACGAG. Translated: CASSLAGTYE. The entire CDR3 protein is CASSLAGTYEQYF.

This clone was seen repeatedly, ten times or more. CDR3 bases read: TGTGCCAGCAGTGGACTAGCCTTGACAGATACG. This codes for CASSGLALTDT. The CDR3 as a whole reads CASSGLALTDTQYF. V is TRBV6-2 or TRBV6-3 and J is TRBJ2-3; 8 bases map to TRBD2. The read halts 3 residues ahead of the CDR3 end, with the missing end drawn from the germline J gene. The CDR3 is 14 amino acids. The V and J ends lost 5 bases and 3 bases, in that order; junction bases with no gene match: 4. The germline CDR1 and CDR2 sequences are MNHEY and SVGEGT.

In this sample, this clone turned up many times. The read finishes 3 residues shy of the CDR3 end, and the germline J gene is used to complete it. The chain carries TRBV12-5 and TRBJ1-1; D uncertain. Germline V gives CDR1 LGHNT, CDR2 FRNRAP. The CDR3 covers 11 residues. CDR3 bases read: TGTGCTAGTGGTTTGAGACTCGAA. It yields the protein CASGLRLE. The complete CDR3 protein is CASGLRLEAFF.

This clone was seen ten or more times. The CDR3 end lies 3 residues beyond the end of the read and is filled in from the germline J gene. The rearrangement uses TRBV7-8 and TRBJ1-2; tentatively, D is TRBD1 (6 bases). This CDR3 has 13 amino acids. From germline, CDR1 is SGHVS and CDR2 FQNEAQ. Incomplete CDR3 DNA: TGTGCCAGCAGCTTCACAGGGTCGGAAGGC. It is translated as CASSFTGSEG. The full CDR3 reads CASSFTGSEGYTF.

At least ten counts were recorded for this clone. The read falls 3 residues short of the CDR3 end, and the missing part is taken from the germline J gene. The chain joins TRBV20-1 to TRBJ2-7; 9 positions match TRBD2. J was trimmed by 3 bases and V by 5 bases; bases with no gene match: 5. Germline CDR1 and CDR2: DFQATT and SNEGSKA (reference sequence). The CDR3 sequence is 13 residues long. CDR3 bases read: TGCAGTGCTCCGCGGGAGGGAAGCTACGAG. Its translation is CSAPREGSYE. The full CDR3 reads CSAPREGSYEQYF.

This clone was counted ten times or more. The sequenced fragment ends 3 residues before the CDR3 boundary, so the rest is inferred from the germline J gene. The chain is built from TRBV20-1 and TRBJ1-2, with 8 bases identical to TRBD1. The V gene's germline CDR1 is DFQATT and CDR2 SNEGSKA (reference sequence). V shed 8 bases, J shed 2 bases, and the junction held 7 bases outside the gene matches. The CDR3 loop spans 13 amino acids. CDR3 sequence reads: CSNTRGLNYGYTF. Incomplete CDR3 DNA: TGCAGTAACACCAGGGGGCTGAACTATGGC.

About this clone: The missing CDR3 end, 3 residues past where the read stops, is filled in from the germline J gene. The chain links TRBV16 to TRBJ1-3; D gene uncertain. CDR3 length: 17 residues. Trimming removed 2 bases from V and 5 bases from J, with 19 bases in between. Germline V lookup: CDR1 KGHSY, CDR2 FQNENV. The part of the CDR3 DNA that was read is TGTGCCAGCAGCCAACCTGGGCAGGATAGGAGCCGAAACACC. It encodes CASSQPGQDRSRNT. The entire CDR3 is CASSQPGQDRSRNTIYF.

With regard to this clone: The observed sequence ends 3 residues before the CDR3 terminus, with the missing tail filled in from the germline J gene. The genes are TRBV20-1 and TRBJ2-1, with 7 bases lining up with TRBD2. V shed 6 bases and J 0 bases; nucleotides not matched to a gene: 2. The length of the CDR3 is 13 residues. Germline lookup yields CDR1 DFQATT and CDR2 SNEGSKA (reference sequence). The CDR3 DNA, read in part, is TGCAGTGCAAGCGGGGCCTCCTACAATGAG. Its translation: CSASGASYNE. The full CDR3 protein reads CSASGASYNEQFF.

This clone was found many times. Read coverage stops 3 residues before the CDR3 terminus; the germline J gene supplies the remainder. The chain combines TRBV12-5 with TRBJ2-7; D is perhaps TRBD1 (5 bases). V shed 1 base and J shed 2 bases, with 9 bases lying between them. The germline CDR1 and CDR2 sequences are LGHNT and FRNRAP. CDR3 length: 14 residues. The CDR3 loop is CASGLEDRAYEQYF. The sequenced part of the CDR3 DNA is TGTGCTAGTGGTTTGGAAGACAGAGCCTACGAG.

This clone occurred many times. Read data end 3 residues before the CDR3 end; the end is taken from the germline J gene. The V call is TRBV15, the J call TRBJ2-3, with TRBD1 as a possible D gene (5 bases). This CDR3 has 16 residues. The germline V gene has CDR1 LNHNV and CDR2 YYDKDF (reference sequence). Trimming removed 3 bases at V and 0 bases at J, with 13 bases between. This CDR3 is CATSSLRTTSTDTQYF. CDR3 bases read: TGTGCCACCAGCAGCCTACGGACAACCAGCACAGATACG.

This clone has ten or more counts. The observed sequence ends 3 residues before the CDR3 terminus, with the missing tail filled in from the germline J gene. V gene TRBV7-8 combines with J gene TRBJ1-4, with D uncertain. The CDR3 length is 11 residues. Germline V gene sequence: CDR1 SGHVS, CDR2 FQNEAQ. V was pared by 1 base and J by 10 bases, with 4 bases between. CDR3 loop: CASSLDGKLFF. The sequenced CDR3 bases are TGTGCCAGCAGCTTAGACGGAAAA.

This clone was picked up many times. The CDR3 is cut off 3 residues early in the read; its end comes from the germline J gene. The V call is TRBV19, the J call TRBJ2-5; 12 bases fit TRBD2. The CDR3 has 16 amino acids. Germline V lookup: CDR1 LNHDA, CDR2 SQIVND (reference sequence). J gave up 1 base and V 5 bases, and 5 bases lay outside the gene matches. This chain's CDR3 is CASSSRTSGIQETQYF. The CDR3 DNA, read in part, is TGTGCCAGTAGTTCTCGGACTAGCGGGATCCAAGAGACC.

This clone occurred many times. The CDR3 is cut off 3 residues early in the read; its end comes from the germline J gene. V gene TRBV20-1 combines with J gene TRBJ2-3; 9 bases line up with TRBD1. This CDR3 spans 14 amino acids. V lost 2 bases, J lost 4 bases, and 4 bases stayed unmatched. Per the germline V gene, CDR1 is DFQATT and CDR2 is SNEGSKA (reference sequence). CDR3 amino acids: CSARTDRGADTQYF. The sequenced CDR3 bases are TGCAGTGCTAGAACCGACAGGGGGGCAGATACG.

This clone occurred many times. Read sequence stops 3 residues before the CDR3 end, and the germline J gene provides the missing end. J is TRBJ2-1 and V is TRBV6-2 or TRBV6-3; TRBD2 matches 9 bases. Looked up from germline, CDR1 is MNHEY and CDR2 is SVGEGT. This CDR3 spans 15 amino acids. V lost 2 bases and J lost 6; bases outside the gene matches: 5. The sequenced part of the CDR3 DNA is TGTGCCAGCAGTTACAGCGCTAGCGGGACCAATGAG. It codes for CASSYSASGTNE. The entire CDR3 protein reads CASSYSASGTNEQFF.

This clone was seen repeatedly, ten times or more. CDR3 DNA, as far as it was read: TGTGCCAGCAGTTACGACAGGGAGAACACCGGGGAG. This sequence encodes CASSYDRENTGE. The CDR3 in its entirety is CASSYDRENTGELFF. The rearrangement uses TRBV6-2 or TRBV6-3 and TRBJ2-2; 7 nucleotides align to TRBD1. The sequence runs out 3 residues before the end of the CDR3; the remainder is reconstructed from the germline J gene. CDR3 length: 15 amino acids. The V gene's germline CDR1 is MNHEY and CDR2 SVGEGT. V was clipped by 2 bases and J by 1 base; unmatched bases: 1.

The part of the CDR3 DNA that was read is TGCGCCAGCAGCTGTGGTAGCAATGAG. This codes for CASSCGSNE. The entire CDR3 sequence reads CASSCGSNEQFF. The chain combines TRBV5-1 with TRBJ2-1, with D uncertain. The DNA ends 3 residues before the CDR3 does, and the rest of the CDR3 is filled in from the germline J gene. CDR3 length: 12 residues. V was pared by 3 bases and J by 6 bases, with 7 bases between. The germline V gene has CDR1 SGHRS and CDR2 YFSETQ.

This clone was counted ten times or more. The read is 3 residues too short to cover the CDR3 end, so that end is filled in from the germline J gene. J is TRBJ2-5 and V is TRBV28, with no clear D. Germline CDR1 reads MDHEN; CDR2 reads SYDVKM. The CDR3 is 15 amino acids. Deletions cut 5 bases from V and 5 bases from J, with 18 bases between. The CDR3 spells CASSPNGLGWETQYF. CDR3 DNA (partial): TGTGCCAGCAGTCCTAACGGCCTCGGGTGGGAGACC.

For this clone: Since a much larger clone is just one base distant, this may be a read error. The CDR3 is cut off 3 residues early in the read; its end comes from the germline J gene. V is TRBV7-9 and J is TRBJ2-7; D possibly corresponds to TRBD2 (6 bases). This CDR3 has 13 residues. CDR1 SEHNR and CDR2 FQNEAQ come from the germline V gene (reference sequence). The CDR3 loop is CSSSPRLAYEQYF. The sequenced CDR3 bases are TGTTCCAGCAGCCCCAGACTAGCCTACGAG.

With respect to this clone: The read stops 3 residues short of the end of the CDR3; the missing end is completed from the germline J gene. The V gene is TRBV20-1, the J gene TRBJ2-7; TRBD1 matches at 7 bases. Germline V gene data show CDR1 as DFQATT and CDR2 as SNEGSKA (reference sequence). This CDR3 contains 13 residues. V shed 4 bases, J shed 4 bases, and the junction held 7 bases outside the gene matches. The CDR3 protein is CSANRGLGYEQYF. The CDR3 DNA, read in part, is TGCAGTGCTAACAGGGGTTTAGGGTACGAG.

There are many counts of this clone. Read data end 3 residues before the CDR3 end; the end is taken from the germline J gene. This sequence joins TRBV7-8 and TRBJ2-3; a possible D gene is TRBD2 (5 bases). The CDR3 covers 14 residues. The germline V gene has CDR1 SGHVS and CDR2 FQNEAQ. V lost 1 base to trimming and J lost 4 bases, with 9 bases between them. CDR3 DNA (partial): TGTGCCAGCAGCTTAGACCTCGGGGCAGATACG. It codes for CASSLDLGADT. In full, the CDR3 is CASSLDLGADTQYF.

This clone came up many times. The CDR3 is cut off 3 residues early in the read; its end comes from the germline J gene. The rearrangement joins TRBV9 to TRBJ2-3, with 9 bases matching TRBD2. V trimming: 3 bases; J trimming: 2 bases; junction bases outside the gene matches: 7. CDR3 length: 16 residues. CDR1 is SGDLS and CDR2 is YYNGEE in the germline V gene. CDR3 protein: CASSASGRTYTDTQYF. The covered CDR3 bases are TGTGCCAGCAGCGCGAGCGGGAGGACCTACACAGATACG.

This clone appeared many times. Read coverage stops 3 residues before the CDR3 terminus; the germline J gene supplies the remainder. J is TRBJ2-7 and V is TRBV6-2 or TRBV6-3; the D is unclear. With 6 bases removed from V and 0 bases from J, the gap between germline ends came to 3 bases. The germline V gene encodes CDR1 MNHEY and CDR2 SVGEGT. This CDR3 comprises 11 residues. CDR3 bases read: TGTGCCAGCAGACTCTCCTACGAG. Residues: CASRLSYE. Given in full, the CDR3 is CASRLSYEQYF.

This clone was seen ten or more times. The read finishes 3 residues shy of the CDR3 end, and the germline J gene is used to complete it. The chain employs TRBV5-1 and TRBJ2-1, with TRBD2 matching 11 bases. Looked up from germline, CDR1 is SGHRS and CDR2 is YFSETQ. This CDR3 is built from 17 residues. With V trimmed by 4 bases and J by 0 bases, 6 bases remained unmatched. CDR3 bases read: TGCGCCAGCAGCCTACTCACTAGCGGGAGCTCCTACAATGAG. Translating it yields CASSLLTSGSSYNE. The full CDR3 sequence reads CASSLLTSGSSYNEQFF.

To note about this clone: Read sequence stops 3 residues before the CDR3 end, and the germline J gene provides the missing end. The genes are TRBV7-2 and TRBJ1-2; 10 nucleotides line up with TRBD1. Germline V gene sequence: CDR1 SGHTA, CDR2 FQGNSA. V trimming: 5 bases; J trimming: 4 bases; junction bases outside the gene matches: 7. The CDR3 covers 15 residues. CDR3: CASSPRTGGRYGYTF. The sequenced part of the CDR3 DNA is TGTGCCAGCAGCCCCCGGACAGGGGGACGCTATGGC.

This clone showed up many times. The sequenced fragment ends 3 residues before the CDR3 boundary, so the rest is inferred from the germline J gene. The J gene is TRBJ2-3, the V gene TRBV27; D gene uncertain. Germline lookup yields CDR1 MNHEY and CDR2 SMNVEV (reference sequence). This CDR3 region has 12 residues. V shed 6 bases and J shed 5 bases, with 9 bases lying between them. CDR3 protein: CASSPKRDTQYF. The DNA read from the CDR3 is TGTGCCAGCAGCCCCAAGCGAGATACG.

This clone was recorded at least ten times. The CDR3 end is not reached by the read, which stops 3 residues before it; the germline J gene fills it in. The chain links TRBV4-1 to TRBJ1-3; a weak D match, TRBD1 (6 bases). The CDR3 contains 15 residues. Per germline, CDR1 MGHRA and CDR2 YSYEKL. Trimming removed 1 base at V and 0 bases at J, with 7 bases between. The part of the CDR3 DNA that was read is TGCGCCAGCAGCCAAGGACAGGTCTCTGGAAACACC. Translation: CASSQGQVSGNT. The whole CDR3 sequence reads CASSQGQVSGNTIYF.